Presented here are 25 T cell receptor beta chains from one specimen sequenced in a study of T-cell memory formation after mild COVID-19 (dated by TCRdb to the early 2020s). The library came from 5' RACE. Reads for this sample came from an Illumina NovaSeq 6000. The raw public data were reprocessed by TCRdb itself: fastp quality trimming at Q25, MiXCR clonotype calling, in-frame beta chains only. One record per CDR3 amino acid sequence lists the most common genes and DNA. The sample data list some 180,000 distinct CDR3 sequences, and under 20% of these were observed just once. The ten largest clones represent 3% to 4% of the sample. The sample was PBMCs or a T cell subset sorted from them (not recorded which). The receptors originated from a man between 18 and 29 years old who had mild COVID-19 (a few samples of this study predate the infection). The sample titles of this study are shuffled in the database, so cell type and time point are left out; the donor was told from shared clones.

The chain combines TRBV5-1 with TRBJ2-3; 11 bases line up with TRBD2. This CDR3 region has 15 residues. Germline trimming cut 5 bases from V and 4 bases from J; bases unmatched to any gene: 6. CDR1 and CDR2 (germline): SGHRS, YFSETQ. Here the CDR3 reads CASRRLAGTPDTQYF. The CDR3, as DNA: TGCGCCAGCAGAAGACTAGCGGGGACCCCAGATACGCAGTATTTT.

The chain has TRBV7-3 and TRBJ2-1; 7 bases line up with TRBD1. The junction had 9 bases not matched to a gene; V was cut back by 5 bases and J by 5 bases. The germline gives CDR1 SGHTA, CDR2 FQGTGA. CDR3 length: 15 amino acids. CDR3 protein: CASSPRQGVDNEQFF. Here the CDR3 DNA reads TGTGCCAGCAGCCCCCGACAGGGTGTGGACAATGAGCAGTTCTTC.

This clonotype was seen a few times. The V and J genes are TRBV20-1 and TRBJ2-5; tentatively, D is TRBD1 (6 bases). Germline V gives CDR1 DFQATT, CDR2 SNEGSKA (reference sequence). The CDR3 has 16 residues. V lost 3 bases and J 1 base, leaving 18 bases between the germline ends. This CDR3 is CSASGLGASFQETQYF. The CDR3 region has the DNA TGCAGTGCTAGTGGGCTGGGGGCCTCTTTCCAAGAGACCCAGTACTTC.

V is TRBV6-2 or TRBV6-3 and J is TRBJ2-3; 8 nucleotides match TRBD1. This CDR3 spans 15 amino acids. The V gene's germline CDR1 is MNHEY and CDR2 SVGEGT. V was clipped by 6 bases and J by 5 bases; unmatched bases: 10. CDR3 region: CASSRQGFYRDTQYF. The CDR3 DNA follows: TGTGCCAGCAGCAGACAGGGGTTTTATAGAGATACGCAGTATTTT.

A few counts support this clonotype. The gene calls are TRBV21-1 and TRBJ2-5. TRBV21-1 is flagged as a pseudogene. The CDR3 is 12 residues long. The CDR3 sequence is CASSKGRGTQYF. The CDR3, as DNA: TGTGCCAGCAGCAAAGGGCGAGGGACCCAGTACTTC.

The chain is built from TRBV10-3 and TRBJ2-5; 12 bases align to TRBD2. The germline CDR1 and CDR2 sequences are ENHRY and SYGVKD. V shed 3 bases and J 3 bases; nucleotides not matched to a gene: 5. CDR3 length: 16 amino acids. The CDR3 reads CAISESTSGGKETQYF. CDR3 sequence (DNA): TGTGCCATCAGTGAATCGACTAGCGGGGGAAAAGAGACCCAGTACTTC.

The chain carries TRBV7-9 and TRBJ1-1; TRBD1 is a possible D gene (6 bases). Germline-derived CDR1 and CDR2 are SEHNR and FQNEAQ (reference sequence). The V end lost 4 bases, the J end lost 11 bases, and 17 bases lay between the germline ends. The CDR3 runs to 13 residues. This chain's CDR3 is CASSSRTVPNAFF. CDR3 nucleotide sequence: TGTGCCAGCAGCTCCCGGACAGTCCCGAACGCTTTCTTT.

The CDR3 coding sequence is TGTGCCAGCAGCCAATTTACGGGGCTCACAGATACGCAGTATTTT. It yields the protein CASSQFTGLTDTQYF. The V call is TRBV4-2, the J call TRBJ2-3; D possibly uses TRBD1 or TRBD2 (5 bases each). Trimming cost V 2 bases and J 2 bases, with 11 bases left between them. The CDR3 sequence is 15 residues long. Germline V gene lookup returns CDR1 LGHNA and CDR2 YNFKEQ.

This clonotype was counted only a few times. This chain connects TRBV7-9 to TRBJ1-2; TRBD1 might be the D (6 bases). The germline V and J ends were trimmed by 4 bases and 8 bases, with 20 bases remaining between them. The CDR3 runs 15 residues. Germline CDR1 reads SEHNR; CDR2 reads FQNEAQ (reference sequence). The CDR3 sequence: CASSSLSVGQRGYTF. As DNA, the CDR3 is TGTGCCAGCAGCTCTCTTTCCGTCGGACAGAGAGGCTACACCTTC.

This clonotype came up a few times. The V gene is TRBV18, the J gene TRBJ2-7, with 7 bases that match TRBD2. The CDR3 length is 14 residues. CDR1 and CDR2 (germline): KGHSH, LQKENI. Trimming cost V 3 bases and J 4 bases; bases outside gene matches: 6. This CDR3 reads CASSPATGGYEQYV. CDR3 nucleotide sequence: TGTGCCAGCTCACCGGCCACGGGGGGATACGAGCAGTACGTC.

This chain connects TRBV4-3 to TRBJ1-6; maybe TRBD1 (6 bases). The germline V gene encodes CDR1 LGHNA and CDR2 YSLEER. The CDR3 sequence is 15 residues long. With 1 base removed from V and 7 bases from J, the gap between germline ends came to 11 bases. The CDR3 sequence is CASSQVMGANSPLHF. CDR3 sequence (DNA): TGCGCCAGCAGCCAAGTGATGGGGGCAAATTCACCCCTCCACTTT.

The chain links TRBV5-1 to TRBJ2-3, with 9 bases lining up with TRBD1. V lost 3 bases and J lost 10; bases outside the gene matches: 15. This CDR3 spans 16 amino acids. Germline assignment: CDR1 SGHRS and CDR2 YFSETQ. The CDR3 protein is CASSYPDRGSFGSQYF. In nucleotides, the CDR3 is TGCGCCAGCAGCTATCCGGACAGGGGTAGCTTTGGGTCGCAGTATTTT.

This clonotype was counted between two and nine times. The chain combines TRBV7-2 with TRBJ1-2; the D gene is possibly TRBD1 (5 bases). Trimming pared 5 bases from V and 4 bases from J, leaving 17 bases between. Looked up from germline, CDR1 is SGHTA and CDR2 is FQGNSA. This CDR3 has 15 residues. The CDR3 region is CASSQSFGGVYGYTF. For the CDR3, the DNA is TGTGCCAGCAGCCAGAGCTTCGGGGGGGTCTATGGCTACACCTTC. The complete variable domain, with remaining parts taken from reference TRBV7-2 and TRBJ1-2, reads GAGVSQSPSNKVTEKGKDVELRCDPISGHTALYWYRQSLGQGLEFLIYFQGNSAPDKSGLPSDRFSAERTGGSVSTLTIQRTQQEDSAVYLCASSQSFGGVYGYTFGSGTRLTVV.

This clonotype was counted a few times. V usage is TRBV10-2 and J usage is TRBJ2-2; D perhaps matches TRBD1 (6 bases). Germline assignment: CDR1 WSHSY and CDR2 SAAADI. V dropped 4 bases and J dropped 4 bases, with 10 bases sitting between them. This CDR3 has 14 residues. CDR3 coding DNA: TGCGCCAGCAGTGCACAGGGATTCACCGGGGAGCTGTTTTTT. Translated: CASSAQGFTGELFF.

This clonotype was seen only a few times. The chain employs TRBV10-3 and TRBJ1-5, with 8 positions matching TRBD1. CDR1 is ENHRY and CDR2 is SYGVKD in the germline V gene. This CDR3 has 15 residues. V lost 4 bases to trimming and J lost 5 bases; unmatched junction nucleotides: 7. In nucleotides, the CDR3 is TGTGCCATCAGTGGTGGACAGGGTGCAGATCAGCCCCAGCATTTT. It translates to CAISGGQGADQPQHF.

The chain couples TRBV7-2 to TRBJ2-3, with a possible D match to TRBD1 (6 bases). Trimming left V 2 bases short and J 2 bases short, with 8 bases between. CDR1 SGHTA and CDR2 FQGNSA come from the germline V gene. This CDR3 has 14 amino acids. The CDR3 here is CASSLYRDTDTQYF. The CDR3 coding sequence is TGTGCCAGCAGCTTATACAGGGACACAGATACGCAGTATTTT.

The chain employs TRBV6-4 and TRBJ1-6; D call uncertain. Germline CDR1 is MRHNA and CDR2 is SNTAGT. CDR3 length: 14 amino acids. V lost 2 bases, J lost 4 bases, and 6 bases lay in between. CDR3 amino acids: CASSDNGYNSPLHF. CDR3 DNA: TGTGCCAGCAGTGACAACGGGTATAATTCACCCCTCCACTTT.

The chain uses TRBV7-3 and TRBJ2-3; D might be TRBD2 (6 bases). Germline assignment: CDR1 SGHTA and CDR2 FQGTGA. The V end lost 5 bases, the J end lost 3 bases, and 15 bases lay between the germline ends. The CDR3 length is 15 residues. The CDR3 loop reads CASSKGLGLTDTQYF. In DNA, the CDR3 is TGTGCCAGCAGCAAGGGACTTGGGTTGACAGATACGCAGTATTTT.

This clonotype occurred a few times. The rearrangement uses TRBV10-3 and TRBJ2-5; tentatively, D is TRBD2 (10 bases). Germline-derived CDR1 and CDR2 are ENHRY and SYGVKD. Between the trimmed V and J ends, which lost 10 bases and 4 bases, there was a span of 22 bases. This CDR3 is built from 15 residues. This CDR3 reads CATADRGLATETQYF. The CDR3 nucleotides are TGTGCCACGGCGGACAGGGGACTAGCGACAGAGACCCAGTACTTC.

Of note for this clonotype: This may be a read error: a much more frequent sequence differs by one nucleotide. The CDR3 sequence: CASSSFYEQYF. In nucleotides, the CDR3 is TGTGCCAGCAGTTCCTTCTACGAGCAGTACTTC. This rearrangement joins TRBV6-2 or TRBV6-3 to TRBJ2-7; D call uncertain. The CDR3 length is 11 residues. V was pared by 4 bases and J by 3 bases, with 4 bases between. The V gene's germline CDR1 is MNHEY and CDR2 SVGEGT.

CDR3 sequence: CASTRTGMRPSHYGYTF. For the CDR3, the DNA is TGTGCCAGCACCCGGACAGGGATGCGACCTTCTCACTATGGCTACACCTTC. V usage is TRBV6-5 and J usage is TRBJ1-2; TRBD1 aligns across 8 bases. The V and J ends lost 7 bases and 3 bases, in that order; junction bases with no gene match: 16. In germline, CDR1 is MNHEY, CDR2 SVGAGI. This CDR3 has 17 amino acids.

This chain joins TRBV10-3 and TRBJ2-6; tentatively, D is TRBD2 (6 bases). Deletions cut 6 bases from V and 0 bases from J, with 15 bases between. This CDR3 has 17 amino acids. Per the germline V gene, CDR1 is ENHRY and CDR2 is SYGVKD. CDR3 coding DNA: TGTGCCATCAGGTCGCGAGCCGGGGGCTCTGGGGCCAACGTCCTGACTTTC. It specifies CAIRSRAGGSGANVLTF.

This CDR3 reads CASRRTGIGEQYV. As DNA, the CDR3 is TGTGCCAGCAGAAGAACAGGGATCGGGGAGCAGTACGTC. V is TRBV6-2 or TRBV6-3 and J is TRBJ2-7; D might be TRBD1 (6 bases). The CDR3 is made up of 13 amino acids. Between the trimmed V and J ends, which lost 6 bases and 7 bases, there was a span of 16 bases. Germline V CDR1 and CDR2: MNHEY, SVGEGT.

This clonotype turned up a few times. This chain links TRBV7-2 with TRBJ1-2; D unresolved. The V end was cut by 4 bases, the J end by 4 bases, with 13 bases between. Germline CDR1 and CDR2: SGHTA and FQGNSA. This CDR3 contains 14 residues. This CDR3 is CASSSQPLLYGYTF. The DNA for the CDR3 is TGTGCCAGCAGCTCACAGCCTCTCCTCTATGGCTACACCTTC.

The chain joins TRBV11-1 to TRBJ2-1; D is ambiguous. The CDR3 has 15 amino acids. Germline V gene sequence: CDR1 SGHAT, CDR2 FQDESV (reference sequence). Trimming left V 4 bases short and J 9 bases short, with 19 bases between. CDR3 loop: CASSSRSGARTEQFF. CDR3 sequence (DNA): TGTGCCAGCAGCTCCCGGTCGGGTGCCCGCACTGAGCAGTTCTTC.